These T cell receptor beta chains were read from a single sample in a study of T cell responses to AZD1222 COVID-19 vaccine. Sequenced by immunoSEQ multiplex PCR; TCRdb stores in-frame clones only, minus some. The sample holds over 150,000 clones, 87% seen once. The sample in question was peripheral blood, obtained on day 0 of AZD1222 vaccination. The origin of the receptors is an adult in good health. CDR3s include the opening cysteine and the closing phenylalanine or tryptophan. Each record gives: clone size, V gene, D gene, J gene, CDR3 DNA, CDR3 protein. The D gene is left open where the match is weak. Size is stated for part of the rows, as once, few or many counts, or as a class when the clone is expanded.

once	TRBV2	NA	TRBJ2-5	TGTGCCAGCAGTGAAACAGGCGCCCAAGCGTTAGGGGAGACCCAGTACTTC	CASSETGAQALGETQYF
NA	TRBV5-5	NA	TRBJ2-7	TGTGCCAGCCAAGCTTTGAGGAACGAGCAGTACTTC	CASQALRNEQYF
NA	TRBV25-1	NA	TRBJ1-6	TGTGCCAGCAGTGTGACAGGACTGAATTCACCCCTCCACTTT	CASSVTGLNSPLHF
NA	TRBV5-8	TRBD1	TRBJ2-7	TGTGCCAGCAGCTCGACAGGGACGAGACCCTACGAGCAGTACTTC	CASSSTGTRPYEQYF
NA	TRBV19	TRBD2	TRBJ2-3	TGTGCCAGTAGTGTTACTAGCGCTAGCACAGATACGCAGTATTTT	CASSVTSASTDTQYF
few	TRBV19	TRBD1	TRBJ1-5	TGTGCCAGTAGTATAGGGACAGGGAGGAATCAGCCCCAGCATTTT	CASSIGTGRNQPQHF
NA	TRBV20-1	NA	TRBJ2-7	TGCAGTGCTAGTCCTAGCGGAGGGGGGGCCTACGAGCAGTACTTC	CSASPSGGGAYEQYF
NA	TRBV5-5	NA	TRBJ1-1	TGTGCCAGCAGCTTAGGGATGGGAGCTTTCTTT	CASSLGMGAFF
NA	TRBV28	NA	TRBJ1-5	TGTGCCAGCAGATCAGCTGCACTAAGCAATCAGCCCCAGCATTTT	CASRSAALSNQPQHF
NA	TRBV18	NA	TRBJ1-5	TGTGCCAGCTCCCCCGCGGAGGGGCAGCCCCAGCATTTT	CASSPAEGQPQHF
once	TRBV6-4	NA	TRBJ2-1	TGTGCCAGCAGTGCCCTTTCCTACGCCCCGTACAATGAGCAGTTCTTC	CASSALSYAPYNEQFF
few	TRBV9	NA	TRBJ1-3	TGTGCCAGCAGCCCCCCCTCTGGAAACACCATATATTTT	CASSPPSGNTIYF
NA	TRBV21-1	NA	TRBJ2-7	TGTGCCAGCAGCTCACCCCGGGACAGGGAATCCTACGAGCAGTACTTC	CASSSPRDRESYEQYF
NA	TRBV12-3/TRBV12-4	TRBD1	TRBJ2-7	TGTGCCAGCAGACAGGGGGCAGCCTACGAGCAGTACTTC	CASRQGAAYEQYF
NA	TRBV6-5	TRBD1	TRBJ1-2	TGTGCCAGCAGTCCCCCGACAGGGGAAGGTGGCTACACCTTC	CASSPPTGEGGYTF